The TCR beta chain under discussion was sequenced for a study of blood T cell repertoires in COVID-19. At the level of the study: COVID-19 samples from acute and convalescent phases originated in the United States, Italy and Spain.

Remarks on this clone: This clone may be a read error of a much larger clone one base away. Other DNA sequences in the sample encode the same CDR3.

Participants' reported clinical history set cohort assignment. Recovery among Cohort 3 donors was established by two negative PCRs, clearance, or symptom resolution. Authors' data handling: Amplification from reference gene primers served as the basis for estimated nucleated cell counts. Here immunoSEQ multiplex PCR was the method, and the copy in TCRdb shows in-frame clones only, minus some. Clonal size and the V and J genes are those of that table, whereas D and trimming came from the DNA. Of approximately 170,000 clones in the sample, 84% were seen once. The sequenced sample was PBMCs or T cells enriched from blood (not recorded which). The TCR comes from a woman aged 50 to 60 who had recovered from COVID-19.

The CDR3 DNA is TGTGCCAGCAGCCTCAACTATGGCTACACCTTC. Amino acids: CASSLNYGYTF. The V and J genes are TRBV28 and TRBJ1-2; D call uncertain. Germline lookup yields CDR1 MDHEN and CDR2 SYDVKM. There are 11 residues in the CDR3. The V end lost 6 bases, the J end lost 2 bases, and 4 bases lay between the germline ends.